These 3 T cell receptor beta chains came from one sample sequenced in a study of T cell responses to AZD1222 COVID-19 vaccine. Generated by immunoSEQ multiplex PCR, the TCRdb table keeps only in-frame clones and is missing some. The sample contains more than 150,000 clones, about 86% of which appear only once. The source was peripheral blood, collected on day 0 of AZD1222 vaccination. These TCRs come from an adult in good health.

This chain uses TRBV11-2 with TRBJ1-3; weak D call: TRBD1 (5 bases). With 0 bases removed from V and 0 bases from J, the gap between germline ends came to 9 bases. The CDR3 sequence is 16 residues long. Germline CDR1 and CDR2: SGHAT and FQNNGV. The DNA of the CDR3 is TGTGCCAGCAGCTTAGACAGGGCCCTCTCTGGAAACACCATATATTTT. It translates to CASSLDRALSGNTIYF. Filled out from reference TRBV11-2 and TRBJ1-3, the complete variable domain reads EAGVAQSPRYKIIEKRQSVAFWCNPISGHATLYWYQQILGQGPKLLIQFQNNGVVDDSQLPKDRFSAERLKGVDSTLKIQPAKLEDSAVYLCASSLDRALSGNTIYFGEGSWLTVV.

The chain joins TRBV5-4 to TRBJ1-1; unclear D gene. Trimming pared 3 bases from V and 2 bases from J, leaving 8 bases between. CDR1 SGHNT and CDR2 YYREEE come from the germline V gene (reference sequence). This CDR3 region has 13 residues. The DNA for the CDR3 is TGTGCCAGCAGCTGGCCGCCAAACACTGAAGCTTTCTTT. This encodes CASSWPPNTEAFF.

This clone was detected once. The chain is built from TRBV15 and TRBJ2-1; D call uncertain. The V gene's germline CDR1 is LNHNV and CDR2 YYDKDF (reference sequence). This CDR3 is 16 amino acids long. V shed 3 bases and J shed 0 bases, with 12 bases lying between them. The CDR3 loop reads CATSRTGSSSYNEQFF. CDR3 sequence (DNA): TGTGCCACCAGCAGGACCGGGTCTTCCTCCTACAATGAGCAGTTCTTC.